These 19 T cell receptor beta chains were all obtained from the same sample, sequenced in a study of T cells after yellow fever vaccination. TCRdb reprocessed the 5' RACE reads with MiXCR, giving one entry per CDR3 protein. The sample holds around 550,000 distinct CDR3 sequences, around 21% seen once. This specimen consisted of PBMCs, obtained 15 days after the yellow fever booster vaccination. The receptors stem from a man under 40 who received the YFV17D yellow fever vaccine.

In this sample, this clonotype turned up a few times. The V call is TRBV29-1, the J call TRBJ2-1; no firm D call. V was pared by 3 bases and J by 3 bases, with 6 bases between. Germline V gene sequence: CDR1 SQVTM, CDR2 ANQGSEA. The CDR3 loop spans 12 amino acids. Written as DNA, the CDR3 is TGCAGCGTTGATTCCGGCTACAATGAGCAGTTCTTC. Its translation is CSVDSGYNEQFF.

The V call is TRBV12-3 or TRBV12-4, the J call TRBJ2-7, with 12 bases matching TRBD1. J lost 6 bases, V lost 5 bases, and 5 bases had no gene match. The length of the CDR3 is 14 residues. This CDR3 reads CASSQGQGAIEQYF. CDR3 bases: TGTGCCAGCAGTCAGGGACAGGGGGCGATCGAGCAGTACTTC.

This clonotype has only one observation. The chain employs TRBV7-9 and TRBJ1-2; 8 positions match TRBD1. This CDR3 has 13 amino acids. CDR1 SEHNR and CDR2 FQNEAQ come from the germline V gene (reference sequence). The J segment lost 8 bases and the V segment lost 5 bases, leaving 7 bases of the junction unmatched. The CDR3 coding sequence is TGTGCCAGCAGCCTGGCAGGGGGCGCGGGCTACACCTTC. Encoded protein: CASSLAGGAGYTF.

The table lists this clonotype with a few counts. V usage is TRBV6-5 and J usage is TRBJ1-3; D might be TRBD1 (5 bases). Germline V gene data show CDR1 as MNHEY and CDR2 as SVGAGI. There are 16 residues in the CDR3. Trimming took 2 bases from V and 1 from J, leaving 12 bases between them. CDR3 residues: CASSYMWGESGNTIYF. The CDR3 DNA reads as TGTGCCAGCAGTTACATGTGGGGGGAGTCTGGAAACACCATATATTTT.

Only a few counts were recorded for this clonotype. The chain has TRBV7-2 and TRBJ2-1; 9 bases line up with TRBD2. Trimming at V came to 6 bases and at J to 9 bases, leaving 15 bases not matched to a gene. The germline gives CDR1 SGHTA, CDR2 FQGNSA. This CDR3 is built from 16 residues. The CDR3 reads CASSPTTIAGVGEQFF. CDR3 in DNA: TGTGCCAGCAGTCCAACGACCATAGCGGGAGTAGGTGAGCAGTTCTTC.

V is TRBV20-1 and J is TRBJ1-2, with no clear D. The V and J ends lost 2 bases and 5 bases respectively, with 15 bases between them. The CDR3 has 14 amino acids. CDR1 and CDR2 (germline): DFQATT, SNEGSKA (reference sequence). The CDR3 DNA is TGCAGTGCTAGACCCCCTTGGCAGTCATATGGCTACACCTTC. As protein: CSARPPWQSYGYTF.

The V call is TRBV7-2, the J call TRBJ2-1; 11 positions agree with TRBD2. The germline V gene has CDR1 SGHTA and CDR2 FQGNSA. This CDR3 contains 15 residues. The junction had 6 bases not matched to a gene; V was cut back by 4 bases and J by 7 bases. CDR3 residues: CASSSGLAVVNEQFF. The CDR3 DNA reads TGTGCCAGCAGCTCGGGACTAGCGGTAGTTAATGAGCAGTTCTTC.

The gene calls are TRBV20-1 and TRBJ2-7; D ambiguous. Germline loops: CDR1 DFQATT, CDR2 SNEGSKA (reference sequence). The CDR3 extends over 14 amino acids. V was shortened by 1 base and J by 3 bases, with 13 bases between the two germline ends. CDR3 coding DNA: TGCAGTGCTAGAGTCTGGCGACACAACTACGAGCAGTACTTC. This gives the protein CSARVWRHNYEQYF.

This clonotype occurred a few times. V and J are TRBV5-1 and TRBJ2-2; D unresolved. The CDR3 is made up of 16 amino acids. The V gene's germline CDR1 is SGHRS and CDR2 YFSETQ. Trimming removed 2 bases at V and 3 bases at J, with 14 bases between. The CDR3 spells CASSLIQGTYTGELFF. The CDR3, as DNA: TGCGCCAGCAGCTTAATCCAAGGAACCTACACCGGGGAGCTGTTTTTT. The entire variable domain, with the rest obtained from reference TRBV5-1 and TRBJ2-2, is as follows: KAGVTQTPRYLIKTRGQQVTLSCSPISGHRSVSWYQQTPGQGLQFLFEYFSETQRNKGNFPGRFSGRQFSNSRSEMNVSTLELGDSALYLCASSLIQGTYTGELFFGEGSRLTVL.

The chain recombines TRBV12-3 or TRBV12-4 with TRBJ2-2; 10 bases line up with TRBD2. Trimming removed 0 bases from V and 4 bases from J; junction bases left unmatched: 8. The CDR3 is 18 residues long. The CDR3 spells CASSLARASGSLTGELFF. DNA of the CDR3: TGTGCCAGCAGTTTAGCGCGCGCTAGCGGGAGCCTCACCGGGGAGCTGTTTTTT.

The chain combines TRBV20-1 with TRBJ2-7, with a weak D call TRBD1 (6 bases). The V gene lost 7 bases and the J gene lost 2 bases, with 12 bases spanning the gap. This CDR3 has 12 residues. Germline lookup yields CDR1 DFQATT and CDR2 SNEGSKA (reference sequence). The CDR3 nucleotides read TGCAGTGGTACAGGGTTGGCCTACGAGCAGTACTTC. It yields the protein CSGTGLAYEQYF.

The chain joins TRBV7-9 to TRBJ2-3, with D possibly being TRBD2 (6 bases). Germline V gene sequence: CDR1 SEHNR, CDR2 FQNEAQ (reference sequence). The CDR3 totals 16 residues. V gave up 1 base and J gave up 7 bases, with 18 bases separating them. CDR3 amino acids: CASSLGGLQEGYTQYF. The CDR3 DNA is TGTGCCAGCAGCTTAGGAGGCCTACAGGAGGGTTATACGCAGTATTTT.

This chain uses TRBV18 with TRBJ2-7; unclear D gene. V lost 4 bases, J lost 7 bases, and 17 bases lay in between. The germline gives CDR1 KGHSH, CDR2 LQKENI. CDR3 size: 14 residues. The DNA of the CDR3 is TGTGCCAGCTCACTAGAGCCGGCGTCCCGGGAGCAGTACTTC. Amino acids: CASSLEPASREQYF.

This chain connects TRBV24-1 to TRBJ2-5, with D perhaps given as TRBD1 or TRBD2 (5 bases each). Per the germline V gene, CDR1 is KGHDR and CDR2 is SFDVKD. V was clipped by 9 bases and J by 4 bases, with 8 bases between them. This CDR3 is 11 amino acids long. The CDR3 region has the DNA TGTGCCACCGGGACGGGAGAGACCCAGTACTTC. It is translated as CATGTGETQYF.

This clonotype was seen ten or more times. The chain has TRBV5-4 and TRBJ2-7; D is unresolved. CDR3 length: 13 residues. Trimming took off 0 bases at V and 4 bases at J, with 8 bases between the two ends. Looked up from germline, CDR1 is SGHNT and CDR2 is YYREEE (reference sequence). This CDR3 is CASSLGLGYEQYF. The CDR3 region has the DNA TGTGCCAGCAGCTTGGGTCTCGGGTACGAGCAGTACTTC. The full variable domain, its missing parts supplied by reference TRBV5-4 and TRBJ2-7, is ETGVTQSPTHLIKTRGQQVTLRCSSQSGHNTVSWYQQALGQGPQFIFQYYREEENGRGNFPPRFSGLQFPNYSSELNVNALELDDSALYLCASSLGLGYEQYFGPGTRLTVT.

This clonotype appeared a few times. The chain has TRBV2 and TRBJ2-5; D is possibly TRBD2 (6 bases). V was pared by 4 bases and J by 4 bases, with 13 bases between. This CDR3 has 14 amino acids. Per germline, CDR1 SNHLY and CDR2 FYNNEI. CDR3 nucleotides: TGTGCCAGCAGTGCCTCGCCCGGGAGAGAGACCCAGTACTTC. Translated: CASSASPGRETQYF.

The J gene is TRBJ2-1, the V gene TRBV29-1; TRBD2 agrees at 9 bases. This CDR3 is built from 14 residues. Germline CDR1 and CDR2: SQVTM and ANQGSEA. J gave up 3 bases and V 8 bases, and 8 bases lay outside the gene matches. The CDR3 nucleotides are TGCAGCATAACAGGACTAGCGCTCTACAATGAGCAGTTCTTC. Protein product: CSITGLALYNEQFF.

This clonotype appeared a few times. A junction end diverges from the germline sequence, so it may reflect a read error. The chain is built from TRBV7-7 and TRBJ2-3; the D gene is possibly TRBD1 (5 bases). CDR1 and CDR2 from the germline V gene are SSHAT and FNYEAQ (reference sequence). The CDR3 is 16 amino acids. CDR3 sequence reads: CASSSGRVAGWNTQYF. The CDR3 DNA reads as TGTGCTAGCAGCTCCGGCCGGGTTGCAGGGTGGAATACGCAGTATTTT.

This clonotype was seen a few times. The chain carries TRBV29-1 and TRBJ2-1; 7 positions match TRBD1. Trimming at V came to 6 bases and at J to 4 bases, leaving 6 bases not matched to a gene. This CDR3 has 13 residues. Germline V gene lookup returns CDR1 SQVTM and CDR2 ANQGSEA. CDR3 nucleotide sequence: TGCAGCGTCCGACAGGGCCTATACAATGAGCAGTTCTTC. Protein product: CSVRQGLYNEQFF.